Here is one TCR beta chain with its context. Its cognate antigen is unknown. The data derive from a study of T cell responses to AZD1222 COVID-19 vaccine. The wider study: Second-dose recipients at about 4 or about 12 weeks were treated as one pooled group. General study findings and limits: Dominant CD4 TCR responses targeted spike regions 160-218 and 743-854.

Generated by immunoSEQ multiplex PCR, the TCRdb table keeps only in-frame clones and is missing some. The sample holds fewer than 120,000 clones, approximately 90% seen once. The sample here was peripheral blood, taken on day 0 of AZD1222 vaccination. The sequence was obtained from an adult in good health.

As DNA, the CDR3 is TGTGCTAGTGGTCTGACGCGGACAGGGGGCACTGAAGCTTTCTTT. It codes for CASGLTRTGGTEAFF. This rearrangement joins TRBV12-5 to TRBJ1-1, with 10 bases aligning to TRBD1. Germline V lookup: CDR1 LGHNT, CDR2 FRNRAP. Losses at the gene ends were 5 bases for V and 4 bases for J; bases not matched to a gene: 7. This CDR3 spans 15 amino acids.